This T cell receptor (beta chain) was documented in a study of human T cells and chemical hapten exposure. Study information: For sensitization, 2% DPC was applied to a 2 cm by 2 cm patch of upper inner arm skin. Weekly scalp doses of diphenylcyclopropenone were given to patients during the approximately 25-week study.

General observations from the study: Expanded TCRs created a significantly greater count of big CDR3 similarity clusters than controls did.

This clonotype came up many times. Its antigen is currently unknown. Time point: patch test 3, about 24 weeks after DPC sensitization. Treatment denoted: therapeutic diphenylcyclopropenone sensitization with weekly scalp DPC. Germline lookup yields CDR1 PRHDT and CDR2 FYEKMQ (reference sequence). V was shortened by 4 bases and J by 6 bases, with 10 bases between the two germline ends. The CDR3 runs to 14 residues. Each CDR3 protein is one row after TCRdb ran MiXCR on the RACE reads. The table lists over 100,000 distinct CDR3 sequences, approximately 10% of them singletons. The rearrangement joins TRBV13 to TRBJ1-6; D is unresolved. This sample comprised whole blood, obtained in connection with sensitization to the hapten diphenylcyclopropenone (DPC). This TCR was recovered from a woman in her forties or fifties with alopecia areata. Some clones in this sample may be carry-over from other donors' samples. The CDR3 DNA reads as TGTGCCAGCAGCTGGGTTCGAATTAATTCACCCCTCCACTTT. Translating it yields CASSWVRINSPLHF.